Listed below are T cell receptor beta chains from one sample, sequenced in a study of T cells in Graves' hyperthyroidism and ophthalmopathy. A single record per CDR3 protein comes from TCRdb applying MiXCR to the multiplex PCR reads. The sample includes 300,000 to 500,000 distinct CDR3 sequences, around 14% of them seen just once. Sequencing was done on a sample of blood. These receptors all come from a woman aged 30 to 39 with Graves' hyperthyroidism. Each CDR3 is given with its conserved first and last residue. Fields, in order: V gene, J gene, clone size, D gene, CDR3 protein, CDR3 DNA. D genes are given only for firm matches. Where a row states a size, it is once, few, many or the class of an expanded clone; other rows omit it.

>TRBV7-9|TRBJ2-1|many|NA
CASSPSGFTYNEQFF
TGTGCCAGCAGCCCCTCAGGTTTCACCTACAATGAGCAGTTCTTC
>TRBV7-2|TRBJ2-1|many|NA
CASSSGVSNEQFF
TGTGCCAGCAGCTCCGGGGTGTCCAATGAGCAGTTCTTC
>TRBV3-1|TRBJ1-3|many|NA
CASSQGTSAGNTIYF
TGTGCCAGCAGCCAAGGGACTTCGGCTGGAAACACCATATATTTT
>TRBV30|TRBJ2-7|many|TRBD2
CAWRWGLAGYEQYF
TGTGCCTGGAGGTGGGGTCTAGCGGGCTACGAGCAGTACTTC
>TRBV27|TRBJ2-7|many|NA
CASSLRGSPYEQYF
TGTGCCAGCAGTTTGAGGGGGTCCCCCTACGAGCAGTACTTC
>TRBV29-1|TRBJ1-1|few|NA
CSVDRMNTEAFF
TGCAGCGTTGACCGGATGAACACTGAAGCTTTCTTT
>TRBV30|TRBJ1-6|many|NA
CAWSPLMSYNSPLHF
TGTGCCTGGAGTCCTCTGATGTCCTATAATTCACCCCTCCACTTT
>TRBV18|TRBJ1-5|NA|NA
CASSPGLNNQPQHF
TGTGCCAGCTCACCGGGACTTAATAATCAGCCCCAGCATTTT
>TRBV3-1|TRBJ2-1|NA|NA
CASSQDPERAGYNEQFF
TGTGCCAGCAGCCAAGATCCGGAGCGGGCAGGCTACAATGAGCAGTTCTTC
>TRBV7-8|TRBJ2-7|many|NA
CASSLGTGAYEQYF
TGTGCCAGCAGCTTAGGGACTGGCGCCTACGAGCAGTACTTC
>TRBV2|TRBJ2-1|many|TRBD2
CASSIGTSGLNEQFF
TGTGCCAGCAGTATCGGGACTAGCGGTCTTAATGAGCAGTTCTTC
>TRBV27|TRBJ2-7|few|NA
CASSLGRGPTYEQYF
TGTGCCAGCAGTTTAGGGCGGGGCCCGACCTACGAGCAGTACTTC
>TRBV12-3/TRBV12-4|TRBJ1-6|many|NA
CASSAASSYNSPLHF
TGTGCCAGCAGTGCAGCGAGCTCCTATAATTCACCCCTCCACTTT
>TRBV18|TRBJ1-2|many|TRBD1
CASSPDRPGQGASDGYTF
TGTGCCAGCTCACCAGACAGACCGGGACAGGGGGCGTCGGATGGCTACACCTTC
>TRBV5-1|TRBJ2-7|many|NA
CASSLGHGSSYEQYF
TGCGCCAGCAGCTTGGGACACGGAAGTTCCTACGAGCAGTACTTC
>TRBV3-1|TRBJ2-5|many|TRBD2
CASSLRTSGRGETQYF
TGTGCCAGCAGCCTCCGGACTAGCGGGAGAGGTGAGACCCAGTACTTC
>TRBV28|TRBJ2-7|many|NA
CASNRAVSHYEQYF
TGTGCCAGCAACCGCGCGGTCTCCCACTACGAGCAGTACTTC
>TRBV15|TRBJ2-1|NA|NA
CATSRGTIYNEQFF
TGTGCCACCAGCAGAGGGACTATTTACAATGAGCAGTTCTTC
>TRBV28|TRBJ2-2|NA|NA
CASSSPWDFNTGELFF
TGTGCCAGCAGTTCCCCATGGGACTTTAACACCGGGGAGCTGTTTTTT
>TRBV4-1|TRBJ1-5|many|TRBD1
CASSQGQGGGGNQPQHF
TGCGCCAGCAGCCAGGGACAGGGAGGAGGGGGCAATCAGCCCCAGCATTTT
>TRBV5-1|TRBJ1-6|few|NA
CASSFESSYNSPLHF
TGCGCCAGCAGCTTTGAGAGCTCCTATAATTCACCCCTCCACTTT
>TRBV28|TRBJ1-5|few|TRBD1
CASSAGGYSNQPQHF
TGTGCCAGCAGTGCAGGGGGATATAGCAATCAGCCCCAGCATTTT
>TRBV7-9|TRBJ2-3|many|TRBD1
CASSFQTGADTQYF
TGTGCCAGCAGCTTCCAGACAGGGGCGGATACGCAGTATTTT
>TRBV7-2|TRBJ2-1|NA|TRBD2
CASSPERGGYEQFF
TGTGCCAGCAGCCCCGAGCGGGGGGGGTATGAGCAGTTCTTC
>TRBV28|TRBJ2-7|NA|TRBD1
CASSSPGQGVHEQYF
TGTGCCAGCAGTTCCCCGGGACAGGGGGTCCACGAGCAGTACTTC
>TRBV6-1|TRBJ2-3|many|NA
CASSLQGAYTDTQYF
TGTGCCAGCAGCCTACAGGGCGCTTACACAGATACGCAGTATTTT
>TRBV12-3/TRBV12-4|TRBJ2-1|many|NA
CASSLDSPGEQFF
TGTGCCAGCAGTTTAGACTCCCCTGGGGAGCAGTTCTTC
>TRBV7-3|TRBJ1-1|NA|NA
CASSAIRNTEAFF
TGTGCCAGCAGCGCCATAAGGAACACTGAAGCTTTCTTT
>TRBV19|TRBJ1-5|NA|TRBD1
CASSSGQGEQPQHF
TGTGCCAGTAGTAGTGGACAGGGAGAGCAGCCCCAGCATTTT
>TRBV6-1|TRBJ2-1|NA|TRBD2
CASSDPRLAIGNEQFF
TGTGCCAGCAGTGATCCGAGACTAGCTATAGGCAATGAGCAGTTCTTC
>TRBV7-9|TRBJ1-1|NA|TRBD1
CASSGDRASGNTEAFF
TGTGCCAGCAGCGGGGACAGGGCCTCTGGGAACACTGAAGCTTTCTTT
>TRBV11-2|TRBJ2-7|many|TRBD1
CASSLELAGTGYEQYF
TGTGCCAGCAGTTTAGAGTTAGCCGGGACAGGGTACGAGCAGTACTTC